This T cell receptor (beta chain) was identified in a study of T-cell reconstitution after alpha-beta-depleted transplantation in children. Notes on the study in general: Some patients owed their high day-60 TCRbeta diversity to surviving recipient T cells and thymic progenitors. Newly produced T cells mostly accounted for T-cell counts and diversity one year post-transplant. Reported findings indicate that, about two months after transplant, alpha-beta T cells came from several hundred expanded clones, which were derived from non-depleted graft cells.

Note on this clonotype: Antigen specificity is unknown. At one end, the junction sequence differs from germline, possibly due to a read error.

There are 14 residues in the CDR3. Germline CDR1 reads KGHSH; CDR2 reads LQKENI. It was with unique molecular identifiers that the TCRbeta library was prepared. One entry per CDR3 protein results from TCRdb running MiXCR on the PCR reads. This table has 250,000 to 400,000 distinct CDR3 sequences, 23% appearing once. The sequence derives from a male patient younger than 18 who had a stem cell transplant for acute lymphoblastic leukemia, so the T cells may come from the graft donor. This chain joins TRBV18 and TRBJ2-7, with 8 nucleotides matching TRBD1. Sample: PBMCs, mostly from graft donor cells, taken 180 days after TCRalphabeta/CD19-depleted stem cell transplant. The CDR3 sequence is CASSRTGSSYDQYF. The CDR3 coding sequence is TGTGCCAGCTCACGGACAGGGAGCTCCTACGACCAGTACTTC.